This T cell receptor (beta chain) was captured in a study of T cell responses to AZD1222 COVID-19 vaccine. Details on this clone: The antigen is undetermined.

Assay used: immunoSEQ multiplex PCR; TCRdb lists only in-frame clones, some missing. This sample has about 120,000 clones, with 85% to 90% found just once. This CDR3 spans 14 amino acids. The V gene end was trimmed by 2 bases and the J gene end by 7 bases; junction bases not matched to a gene: 5. The germline CDR1 and CDR2 sequences are LNHDA and SQIVND (reference sequence). Study-wide points: There were repertoire samples only from the period after the peak T cell response.

The source was peripheral blood, collected on day 0 of MenACWY control vaccination. This sequence was found in an adult in good health. The gene calls are TRBV19 and TRBJ1-5; 7 positions match TRBD1. The DNA of the CDR3 is TGTGCCAGTAGTATAAGACAGGGCGGGCAGCCCCAGCATTTT. Protein product: CASSIRQGGQPQHF.